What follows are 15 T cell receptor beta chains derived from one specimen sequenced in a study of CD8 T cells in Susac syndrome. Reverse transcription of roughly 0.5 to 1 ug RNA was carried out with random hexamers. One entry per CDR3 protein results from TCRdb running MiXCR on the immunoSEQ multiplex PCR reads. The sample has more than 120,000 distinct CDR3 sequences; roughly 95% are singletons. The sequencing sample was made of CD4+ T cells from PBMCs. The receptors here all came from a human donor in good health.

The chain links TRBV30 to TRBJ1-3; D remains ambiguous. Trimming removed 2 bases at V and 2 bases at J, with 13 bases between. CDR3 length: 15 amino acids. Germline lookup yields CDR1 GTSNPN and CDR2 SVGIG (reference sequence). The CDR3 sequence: CAWSLTPTAGNTIYF. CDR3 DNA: TGTGCCTGGAGTCTTACACCGACCGCTGGAAACACCATATATTTT.

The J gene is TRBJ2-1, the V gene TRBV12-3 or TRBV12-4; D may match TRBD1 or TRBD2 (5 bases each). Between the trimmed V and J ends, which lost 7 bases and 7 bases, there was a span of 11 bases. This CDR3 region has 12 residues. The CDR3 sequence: CASTEGRNEQFF. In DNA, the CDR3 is TGTGCCAGCACCGAGGGGAGAAATGAGCAGTTCTTC.

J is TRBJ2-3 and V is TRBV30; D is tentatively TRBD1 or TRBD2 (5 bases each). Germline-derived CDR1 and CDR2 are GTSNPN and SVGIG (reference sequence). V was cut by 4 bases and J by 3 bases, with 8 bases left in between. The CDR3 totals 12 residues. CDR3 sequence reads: CAWTGSTDTQYF. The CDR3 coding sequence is TGTGCCTGGACAGGGAGTACAGATACGCAGTATTTT.

In nucleotides, the CDR3 is TGTGCCAGCAGCCAGAGGGGGGGGACCTCTGGAAACACCATATATTTT. It translates to CASSQRGGTSGNTIYF. The genes are TRBV3-1 and TRBJ1-3, with a possible D match to TRBD1 (6 bases). This CDR3 has 16 residues. Per germline, CDR1 LGHDT and CDR2 YNNKEL (reference sequence). Trimming removed 3 bases at V and 0 bases at J, with 12 bases between. Together with reference TRBV3-1 and TRBJ1-3, the CDR3 gives the full variable domain: DTAVSQTPKYLVTQMGNDKSIKCEQNLGHDTMYWYKQDSKKFLKIMFSYNNKELIINETVPNRFSPKSPDKAHLNLHINSLELGDSAVYFCASSQRGGTSGNTIYFGEGSWLTVV.

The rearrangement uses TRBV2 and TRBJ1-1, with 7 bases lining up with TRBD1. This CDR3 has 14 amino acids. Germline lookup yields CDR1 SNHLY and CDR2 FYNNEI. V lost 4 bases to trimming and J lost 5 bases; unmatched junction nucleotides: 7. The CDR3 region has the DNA TGTGCCAGCAGTGGACAGGGAATGGCGACTGAAGCTTTCTTT. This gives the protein CASSGQGMATEAFF. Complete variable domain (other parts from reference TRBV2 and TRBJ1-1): EPEVTQTPSHQVTQMGQEVILRCVPISNHLYFYWYRQILGQKVEFLVSFYNNEISEKSEIFDDQFSVERPDGSNFTLKIRSTKLEDSAMYFCASSGQGMATEAFFGQGTRLTVV.

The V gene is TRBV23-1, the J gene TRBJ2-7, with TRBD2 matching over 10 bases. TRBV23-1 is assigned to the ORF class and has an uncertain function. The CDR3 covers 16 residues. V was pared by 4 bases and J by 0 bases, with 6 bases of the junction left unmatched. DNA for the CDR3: TGCGCCAGCAGTCCGAGACTAGCGGGCTTCTCCTACGAGCAGTACTTC. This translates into CASSPRLAGFSYEQYF.

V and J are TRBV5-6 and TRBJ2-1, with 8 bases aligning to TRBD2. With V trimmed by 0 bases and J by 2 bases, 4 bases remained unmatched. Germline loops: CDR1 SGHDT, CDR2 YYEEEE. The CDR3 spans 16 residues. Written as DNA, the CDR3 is TGTGCCAGCAGCTTGGATACTAGCGGAGCCTACAATGAGCAGTTCTTC. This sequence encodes CASSLDTSGAYNEQFF. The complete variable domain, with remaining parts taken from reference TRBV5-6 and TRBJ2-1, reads DAGVTQSPTHLIKTRGQQVTLRCSPKSGHDTVSWYQQALGQGPQFIFQYYEEEERQRGNFPDRFSGHQFPNYSSELNVNALLLGDSALYLCASSLDTSGAYNEQFFGPGTRLTVL.

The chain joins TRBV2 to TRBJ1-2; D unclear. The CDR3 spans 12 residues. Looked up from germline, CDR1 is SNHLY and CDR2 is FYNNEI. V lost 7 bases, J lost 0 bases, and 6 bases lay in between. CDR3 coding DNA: TGTGCCAGCAATATAGCTAACTATGGCTACACCTTC. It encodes CASNIANYGYTF.

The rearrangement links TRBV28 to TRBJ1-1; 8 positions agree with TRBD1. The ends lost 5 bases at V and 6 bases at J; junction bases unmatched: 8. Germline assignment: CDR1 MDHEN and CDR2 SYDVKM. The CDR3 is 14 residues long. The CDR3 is CASSQAGQGSEAFF. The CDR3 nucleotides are TGTGCCAGCAGTCAGGCAGGACAGGGATCTGAAGCTTTCTTT.

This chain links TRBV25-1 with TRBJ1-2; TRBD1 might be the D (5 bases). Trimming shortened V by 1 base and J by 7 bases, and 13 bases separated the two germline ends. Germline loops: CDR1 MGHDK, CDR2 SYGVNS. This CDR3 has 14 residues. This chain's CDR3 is CASSESLLGAGYTF. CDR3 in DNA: TGTGCCAGCAGTGAATCGCTCCTAGGGGCTGGCTACACCTTC.

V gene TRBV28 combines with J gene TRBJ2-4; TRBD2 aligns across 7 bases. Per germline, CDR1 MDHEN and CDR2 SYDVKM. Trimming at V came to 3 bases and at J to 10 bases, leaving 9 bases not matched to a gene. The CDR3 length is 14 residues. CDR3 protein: CASSFQGGLEIQYF. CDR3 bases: TGTGCCAGCAGTTTTCAGGGAGGACTAGAGATTCAGTACTTC.

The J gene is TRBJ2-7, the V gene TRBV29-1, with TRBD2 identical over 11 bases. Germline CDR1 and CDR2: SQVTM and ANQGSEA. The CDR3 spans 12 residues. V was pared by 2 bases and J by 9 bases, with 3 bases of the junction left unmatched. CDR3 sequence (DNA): TGCAGCGTTGAACTAGCGGGAGGATTGCAGTACTTC. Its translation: CSVELAGGLQYF.

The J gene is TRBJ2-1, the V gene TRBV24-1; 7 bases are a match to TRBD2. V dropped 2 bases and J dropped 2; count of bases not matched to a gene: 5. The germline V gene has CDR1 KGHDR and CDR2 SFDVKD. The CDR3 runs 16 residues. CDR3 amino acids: CATSDSTSGTYNEQFF. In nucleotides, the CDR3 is TGTGCCACCAGTGATTCGACCAGCGGGACCTACAATGAGCAGTTCTTC.

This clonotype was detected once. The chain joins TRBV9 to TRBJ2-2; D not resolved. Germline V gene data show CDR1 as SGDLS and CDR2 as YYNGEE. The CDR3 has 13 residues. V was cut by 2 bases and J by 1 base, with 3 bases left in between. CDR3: CASSVRNTGELFF. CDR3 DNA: TGTGCCAGCAGCGTCCGGAACACCGGGGAGCTGTTTTTT.

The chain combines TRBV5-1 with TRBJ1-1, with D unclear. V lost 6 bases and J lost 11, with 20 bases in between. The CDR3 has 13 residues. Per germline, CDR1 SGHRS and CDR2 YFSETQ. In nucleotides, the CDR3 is TGCGCCAGCATTGGTTTTCGAGGAGGATACGCTTTCTTT. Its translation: CASIGFRGGYAFF.